This T cell receptor (beta chain) was sequenced during a study of shared clonotypes between healthy human individuals. Study findings and constraints: Naive subsets usually exceeded memory subsets in estimated richness. It was observed that roughly 4.8% of naive CD4 clonotypes were shared across a handful of donors.

A word on this clone: Antigen specificity is unknown.

Per germline, CDR1 SQVTM and CDR2 ANQGSEA. The CDR3 consists of 12 residues. V dropped 4 bases and J dropped 9 bases, with 13 bases sitting between them. For each subset, genomic DNA was distributed in equal portions over several immunoSEQ plates. Sorted-subset replicate PCRs used 200 ng DNA, 25,000 to 30,000 T cell genomes. Data came from immunoSEQ multiplex PCR; TCRdb stores just in-frame clones and leaves some out. This table holds about 2.4 million clones, roughly 93% found once. The sequencing input was naive CD4+ T cells from PBMCs. Subset given: CD45RA+ positively selected. This TCR was recovered from a man aged 18 to 30 in good health. Some clones in this sample may be carry-over from other donors' samples. The chain combines TRBV29-1 with TRBJ2-1, with D possibly TRBD2 on 6 matching bases. The CDR3 region has the DNA TGCAGCGTTGGTGCGGGATACGGTGAGCAGTTCTTC. Encoded protein: CSVGAGYGEQFF.